The 23 T cell receptor beta chains below were found in one sample sequenced in a study of vaccination and CD4 T cells after COVID-19. At the Johns Hopkins FTIC core, DNA taken from cultured CD4+ T cells was sequenced by way of the Oncomine TCR Beta short-read assay. Each CDR3 protein gets one entry after TCRdb re-called the PCR reads with MiXCR. The sample lists some 13,000 distinct CDR3 sequences, around 60% occurring once. Which antigens these TCRs recognize remains unknown. Stated treatment: approximately 11-day PBMC culture with coronavirus spike peptide pools or control peptides (ViraFEST assay). Sequenced material: CD4+ T cells from blood, cultured in vitro. Receptor source: a human donor who had recovered from COVID-19.

The rearrangement links TRBV7-6 to TRBJ2-7; D possibly corresponds to TRBD2 (5 bases). V was shortened by 3 bases and J by 0 bases, with 12 bases between the two germline ends. The germline V gene encodes CDR1 SGHVS and CDR2 FNYEAQ. This CDR3 spans 15 amino acids. CDR3 DNA sequence: TGTGCCAGCAGCTTTCGGGATTCTAGCTCCTACGAGCAGTACTTC. Its protein product is CASSFRDSSSYEQYF.

The V gene is TRBV20-1, the J gene TRBJ1-1; 7 bases map to TRBD1. Germline V gives CDR1 DFQATT, CDR2 SNEGSKA (reference sequence). This CDR3 has 16 residues. V was clipped by 0 bases and J by 4 bases; unmatched bases: 11. This chain's CDR3 is CSARDAYRGIGTEAFF. Here the CDR3 DNA reads TGCAGTGCTAGAGATGCGTACAGGGGAATTGGCACTGAAGCTTTCTTT.

This sequence joins TRBV19 and TRBJ1-2; 9 nucleotides align to TRBD1. CDR1 is LNHDA and CDR2 is SQIVND in the germline V gene (reference sequence). J lost 3 bases, V lost 7 bases, and 6 bases had no gene match. This CDR3 is built from 14 residues. CDR3 bases: TGTGCCAGTACGAGTACAGGGGGCTACTATGGCTACACCTTC. It specifies CASTSTGGYYGYTF.

The V gene is TRBV7-2, the J gene TRBJ2-1; D possibly corresponds to TRBD2 (5 bases). The germline V gene encodes CDR1 SGHTA and CDR2 FQGNSA. This CDR3 region has 14 residues. Trimming left V 3 bases short and J 5 bases short, with 11 bases between. In DNA form, the CDR3 reads TGTGCCAGCAGCTTTGCAGAGGGCAACAATGAGCAGTTCTTC. Amino acids: CASSFAEGNNEQFF.

The chain carries TRBV4-1 and TRBJ1-2, with 8 bases aligning to TRBD1. Trimming took 4 bases from V and 2 from J; bases not matched to a gene: 6. Looked up from germline, CDR1 is MGHRA and CDR2 is YSYEKL. The CDR3 spans 15 residues. The CDR3 loop is CASSPGQGGNYGYTF. CDR3 DNA: TGCGCCAGCAGCCCAGGACAGGGTGGGAACTATGGCTACACCTTC.

The chain uses TRBV12-3 or TRBV12-4 and TRBJ2-7; D is perhaps TRBD1 (6 bases). With 3 bases removed from V and 4 bases from J, the gap between germline ends came to 7 bases. The CDR3 runs to 12 residues. CDR3 nucleotides: TGTGCCAGCAGTTTTACAGGGTACGAGCAGTACTTC. The encoded protein is CASSFTGYEQYF.

The chain links TRBV12-3 or TRBV12-4 to TRBJ1-1; 8 bases are a match to TRBD1. V lost 6 bases, J lost 4 bases, and 13 bases stayed unmatched. The CDR3 is 16 residues long. In nucleotides, the CDR3 is TGTGCCAGCAGAGCCGGACAGGGAAGAATAGGCACTGAAGCTTTCTTT. Translating it yields CASRAGQGRIGTEAFF.

This clonotype has only one observation. This chain uses TRBV6-1 with TRBJ2-5; 14 bases are a match to TRBD2. CDR3 size: 15 residues. Per the germline V gene, CDR1 is MNHNS and CDR2 is SASEGT. Trimming took 6 bases from V and 1 from J; bases not matched to a gene: 1. The CDR3 coding sequence is TGTGCCAGCAGGGGGACTAGCGGGGGCCAAGAGACCCAGTACTTC. This translates into CASRGTSGGQETQYF.

This clonotype was detected a few times. The rearrangement uses TRBV19 and TRBJ1-6; no reliable D call. V was pared by 0 bases and J by 10 bases, with 19 bases between. This CDR3 has 17 residues. CDR1 and CDR2 from the germline V gene are LNHDA and SQIVND (reference sequence). The CDR3 nucleotides read TGTGCCAGTAGTATAGATACGGCGTACCCCAGTACCTCACCCCTCCACTTT. Translated, it gives CASSIDTAYPSTSPLHF.

This clonotype was picked up a small number of times. The chain couples TRBV27 to TRBJ1-6; no firm D call. This CDR3 has 16 residues. Trimming removed 3 bases at V and 8 bases at J, with 17 bases between. Germline V CDR1 and CDR2: MNHEY, SMNVEV (reference sequence). Written as DNA, the CDR3 is TGTGCCAGCAGTTTCAGTTGGGCGAAGGCGGATTCACCCCTCCACTTT. Translation: CASSFSWAKADSPLHF.

This clonotype was found once. The chain couples TRBV24-1 to TRBJ2-5; a weak D match, TRBD2 (5 bases). Germline-derived CDR1 and CDR2 are KGHDR and SFDVKD. The CDR3 is 13 amino acids. V was shortened by 4 bases and J by 5 bases, with 10 bases between the two germline ends. CDR3 sequence (DNA): TGTGCCACCAGTGACTTGAGGGTGGAGACCCAGTACTTC. This codes for CATSDLRVETQYF.

CDR3 nucleotides: TGTGCCAGCAGCCCGACAGGGGCCTACGAGCAGTACTTC. This sequence encodes CASSPTGAYEQYF. The gene calls are TRBV6-1 and TRBJ2-7; TRBD1 aligns across 8 bases. V shed 6 bases and J 2 bases; nucleotides not matched to a gene: 3. The CDR3 is made up of 13 amino acids. Germline CDR1 and CDR2: MNHNS and SASEGT.

This clonotype was seen more than once but under ten times. The chain has TRBV20-1 and TRBJ2-3; 11 bases agree with TRBD1. The V gene's germline CDR1 is DFQATT and CDR2 SNEGSKA (reference sequence). The CDR3 is 16 residues long. The V gene end was trimmed by 0 bases and the J gene end by 4 bases; junction bases not matched to a gene: 6. CDR3 nucleotides: TGCAGTGCTAGAGATCAGAGGACAGGGGGCCCAGATACGCAGTATTTT. Its translation is CSARDQRTGGPDTQYF.

This chain links TRBV4-1 with TRBJ2-7; D possibly corresponds to TRBD2 (5 bases). Germline V lookup: CDR1 MGHRA, CDR2 YSYEKL. CDR3 size: 14 residues. Trimming left V 1 base short and J 1 base short, with 8 bases between. CDR3 sequence reads: CASSQAEASYEQYF. The DNA of the CDR3 is TGCGCCAGCAGCCAAGCGGAGGCATCCTACGAGCAGTACTTC.

The chain joins TRBV11-2 to TRBJ2-1, with D maybe TRBD2 (5 bases). V shed 6 bases and J shed 6 bases, with 15 bases lying between them. Germline loops: CDR1 SGHAT, CDR2 FQNNGV. This CDR3 is built from 14 residues. The CDR3 DNA sequence: TGTGCCAGCAGGCCCGGACTGCGTGCCAATGAGCAGTTCTTC. Translation gives CASRPGLRANEQFF.

The rearrangement uses TRBV7-9 and TRBJ2-7; 11 bases align to TRBD2. This CDR3 region has 14 residues. The V gene's germline CDR1 is SEHNR and CDR2 FQNEAQ (reference sequence). The junction had 6 bases not matched to a gene; V was cut back by 5 bases and J by 6 bases. The CDR3 region is CASSITSGSAEQYF. The CDR3 coding sequence is TGTGCCAGCAGCATCACTAGCGGGAGTGCCGAGCAGTACTTC.

The V gene is TRBV7-9, the J gene TRBJ2-7, with D unclear. The CDR3 is made up of 11 amino acids. Between the trimmed V and J ends, which lost 2 bases and 7 bases, there was a span of 6 bases. Looked up from germline, CDR1 is SEHNR and CDR2 is FQNEAQ (reference sequence). The CDR3 here is CASSLMGEQYF. The CDR3 coding sequence is TGTGCCAGCAGCTTAATGGGGGAGCAGTACTTC.

The rearrangement joins TRBV7-3 to TRBJ2-5; TRBD1 or TRBD2 may be the D gene (6 bases each). This CDR3 spans 15 amino acids. V lost 2 bases to trimming and J lost 0 bases, with 10 bases between them. The germline CDR1 and CDR2 sequences are SGHTA and FQGTGA. DNA of the CDR3: TGTGCCAGCAGCTTACGGGGGCGGAACCAAGAGACCCAGTACTTC. Its protein is CASSLRGRNQETQYF. Together with reference TRBV7-3 and TRBJ2-5, the CDR3 gives the full variable domain: GAGVSQTPSNKVTEKGKYVELRCDPISGHTALYWYRQSLGQGPEFLIYFQGTGAADDSGLPNDRFFAVRPEGSVSTLKIQRTERGDSAVYLCASSLRGRNQETQYFGPGTRLLVL.

This chain uses TRBV6-1 with TRBJ2-5, with 7 bases lining up with TRBD2. Germline V gene lookup returns CDR1 MNHNS and CDR2 SASEGT. CDR3 length equals 13 residues. Losses at the gene ends were 3 bases for V and 3 bases for J; bases not matched to a gene: 1. CDR3 nucleotides: TGTGCCAGCAGTGAGGGAGGGAAAGAGACCCAGTACTTC. The encoded protein is CASSEGGKETQYF.

The V call is TRBV10-3, the J call TRBJ1-3; a possible D gene is TRBD1 (5 bases). Per the germline V gene, CDR1 is ENHRY and CDR2 is SYGVKD. The V end was cut by 3 bases, the J end by 2 bases, with 8 bases between. The CDR3 loop spans 14 amino acids. CDR3 sequence (DNA): TGTGCCATCAGTGAAAGAGGGGCTGGAAACACCATATATTTT. As protein: CAISERGAGNTIYF.

This clonotype was picked up a small number of times. The chain couples TRBV20-1 to TRBJ2-1; D may correspond to TRBD1 or TRBD2 (6 bases each). The germline V gene encodes CDR1 DFQATT and CDR2 SNEGSKA (reference sequence). The CDR3 extends over 14 amino acids. V shed 6 bases and J shed 2 bases, with 14 bases lying between them. The CDR3 sequence is CSAQGGIAYNEQFF. The CDR3 DNA reads TGCAGTGCACAGGGCGGGATAGCCTACAATGAGCAGTTCTTC.

This clonotype was counted a few times. The gene calls are TRBV7-2 and TRBJ1-1; D call uncertain. This CDR3 contains 14 residues. Per germline, CDR1 SGHTA and CDR2 FQGNSA. Trimming removed 5 bases at V and 4 bases at J, with 14 bases between. The CDR3 loop reads CASSPLGKVTEAFF. The CDR3 bases are TGTGCCAGCAGCCCCTTAGGTAAGGTCACTGAAGCTTTCTTT.

The CDR3 is CASSLVGGYTF. In nucleotides, the CDR3 is TGTGCCAGCAGCTTAGTCGGGGGCTACACCTTC. The chain links TRBV7-2 to TRBJ1-2; D is uncertain. This CDR3 region has 11 residues. Germline CDR1 is SGHTA and CDR2 is FQGNSA. Trimming stripped 1 base from V and 8 bases from J, with 5 bases between.